These 26 T cell receptor beta chains were sequenced from one sample in a study of shared clonotypes between healthy human individuals. Sequencing used immunoSEQ multiplex PCR; TCRdb keeps in-frame clones, though not all of them. The sample lists roughly 330,000 clones; around two thirds were seen once. Sequencing input: memory CD4+ T cells sorted from blood. The sample's subset: CD45RA-negative fraction. The receptor set was obtained from a man aged 25 to 40 in good health.

This clone was observed a handful of times. The CDR3 nucleotides are TGTGCCAGCAGTGAAGAGTCGATTTTTGGCCCCCCGTACTTC. Amino acid sequence: CASSEESIFGPPYF. The rearrangement links TRBV6-1 to TRBJ2-5; D unresolved. Trimming took off 1 base at V and 13 bases at J, with 19 bases between the two ends. Germline assignment: CDR1 MNHNS and CDR2 SASEGT. The CDR3 consists of 14 residues.

The chain joins TRBV10-3 to TRBJ1-2; D gene unclear. This CDR3 has 8 residues. The V end was cut by 11 bases, the J end by 5 bases, with 3 bases between. The germline V gene has CDR1 ENHRY and CDR2 SYGVKD. The CDR3 loop is CARYGYTF. In nucleotides, the CDR3 is TGTGCCCGGTATGGCTACACCTTC.

The genes are TRBV20-1 and TRBJ2-3; no firm D call. The germline gives CDR1 DFQATT, CDR2 SNEGSKA (reference sequence). The V and J ends lost 1 base and 5 bases respectively, with 4 bases between them. The CDR3 sequence is 11 residues long. In DNA form, the CDR3 reads TGCAGTGCTAGAGCAGGAGATACGCAGTATTTT. Translated: CSARAGDTQYF.

This sequence joins TRBV7-2 and TRBJ2-7, with D uncertain. V was trimmed by 3 bases and J by 7 bases, leaving 16 bases between them. Looked up from germline, CDR1 is SGHTA and CDR2 is FQGNSA. The CDR3 totals 14 residues. The CDR3 here is CASSFDTGKGEQYF. CDR3 nucleotide sequence: TGTGCCAGCAGCTTCGACACTGGAAAGGGTGAGCAGTACTTC.

This chain joins TRBV7-8 and TRBJ2-7; D unresolved. The germline V gene has CDR1 SGHVS and CDR2 FQNEAQ. Trimming took 3 bases from V and 3 from J, leaving 6 bases between them. The CDR3 runs 12 residues. Here the CDR3 reads CASSLRIYEQYF. In DNA, the CDR3 is TGTGCCAGCAGCTTGAGGATCTACGAGCAGTACTTC.

This sequence joins TRBV7-7 and TRBJ2-1; 13 bases are a match to TRBD2. V lost 1 base to trimming and J lost 8 bases; unmatched junction nucleotides: 5. The CDR3 spans 16 residues. Germline V CDR1 and CDR2: SSHAT, FNYEAQ (reference sequence). CDR3 loop: CASSLGTSGSVDEQFF. CDR3 sequence (DNA): TGTGCCAGCAGCTTAGGGACTAGCGGGAGCGTCGATGAGCAGTTCTTC. Full variable domain (rest looked up from reference TRBV7-7 and TRBJ2-1): GAGVSQSPRYKVTKRGQDVTLRCDPISSHATLYWYQQALGQGPEFLTYFNYEAQPDKSGLPSDRFSAERPEGSISTLTIQRTEQRDSAMYRCASSLGTSGSVDEQFFGPGTRLTVL.

This chain uses TRBV7-2 with TRBJ2-2, with D tentatively TRBD2 (5 bases). This CDR3 spans 13 amino acids. The V end was cut by 2 bases, the J end by 6 bases, with 7 bases between. Germline CDR1 reads SGHTA; CDR2 reads FQGNSA. CDR3 bases: TGTGCCAGCAGCTTATACGGGGCCGGGGAGCTGTTTTTT. Protein: CASSLYGAGELFF.

The rearrangement joins TRBV9 to TRBJ1-1; 7 bases map to TRBD1. V trimming: 0 bases; J trimming: 4 bases; junction bases outside the gene matches: 9. Per germline, CDR1 SGDLS and CDR2 YYNGEE. This CDR3 is built from 16 residues. Here the CDR3 reads CASSVEQGRVGTEAFF. For the CDR3, the DNA is TGTGCCAGCAGCGTAGAACAGGGGCGGGTGGGCACTGAAGCTTTCTTT.

The chain employs TRBV5-6 and TRBJ1-1, with a possible D match to TRBD1 (5 bases). V was cut by 4 bases and J by 0 bases, with 13 bases left in between. This CDR3 has 15 amino acids. From germline, CDR1 is SGHDT and CDR2 YYEEEE. The CDR3 DNA sequence: TGTGCCAGCAGCGAAACCGGGACCATGAACACTGAAGCTTTCTTT. It translates to CASSETGTMNTEAFF. The full variable domain, in which reference TRBV5-6 and TRBJ1-1 provide the parts outside the CDR3, is DAGVTQSPTHLIKTRGQQVTLRCSPKSGHDTVSWYQQALGQGPQFIFQYYEEEERQRGNFPDRFSGHQFPNYSSELNVNALLLGDSALYLCASSETGTMNTEAFFGQGTRLTVV.

Concerning this clone: The same CDR3 arises from other DNA sequences in this sample as well. The chain joins TRBV30 to TRBJ1-6; 8 bases match TRBD1. V lost 5 bases, J lost 6 bases, and 0 bases stayed unmatched. The CDR3 has 12 residues. Germline V gene sequence: CDR1 GTSNPN, CDR2 SVGIG (reference sequence). In DNA form, the CDR3 reads TGTGCCTGGGGACAGGGTAATTCACCCCTCCACTTT. It yields the protein CAWGQGNSPLHF.

The rearrangement uses TRBV11-2 and TRBJ2-5, with 15 bases lining up with TRBD2. CDR1 SGHAT and CDR2 FQNNGV come from the germline V gene. This CDR3 has 17 amino acids. J lost 4 bases, V lost 5 bases, and 8 bases had no gene match. The CDR3 DNA is TGTGCCAGCAGCACCAGGACTAGCGGGAGGGCCTTAGAGACCCAGTACTTC. Translating it yields CASSTRTSGRALETQYF.

The chain has TRBV7-9 and TRBJ1-4; no clear D. V lost 4 bases and J 3 bases, leaving 15 bases between the germline ends. CDR1 SEHNR and CDR2 FQNEAQ come from the germline V gene (reference sequence). The CDR3 is 16 amino acids. The CDR3: CASSWGSFRSNEKLFF. CDR3 coding DNA: TGTGCCAGCAGCTGGGGTTCATTCCGTTCTAATGAAAAACTGTTTTTT.

The chain uses TRBV6-1 and TRBJ2-7; TRBD2 is a possible D gene (6 bases). Germline CDR1 is MNHNS and CDR2 is SASEGT. This CDR3 contains 13 residues. V was clipped by 6 bases and J by 6 bases, with 15 bases between them. The CDR3 DNA is TGTGCCAGCAGGCCGGAGGGAGGCGGCGAGCAGTACTTC. Protein product: CASRPEGGGEQYF.

The genes are TRBV28 and TRBJ1-2; the D is unclear. The CDR3 spans 14 residues. Per germline, CDR1 MDHEN and CDR2 SYDVKM. Trimming pared 0 bases from V and 3 bases from J, leaving 8 bases between. CDR3 in DNA: TGTGCCAGCAGTTTATGGCGGGGAGACTATGGCTACACCTTC. Translating it yields CASSLWRGDYGYTF.

The chain recombines TRBV9 with TRBJ1-1; 7 nucleotides agree with TRBD1. Germline V CDR1 and CDR2: SGDLS, YYNGEE. CDR3 length equals 16 residues. V was clipped by 0 bases and J by 4 bases; unmatched bases: 9. The CDR3 loop is CASSVEVGGPITEAFF. CDR3 bases: TGTGCCAGCAGCGTAGAGGTAGGGGGCCCTATCACTGAAGCTTTCTTT.

The rearrangement uses TRBV5-8 and TRBJ2-2; 7 bases are a match to TRBD1. The CDR3 length is 16 residues. V lost 3 bases, J lost 0 bases, and 5 bases stayed unmatched. CDR1 SGHTS and CDR2 YDEGEE come from the germline V gene. CDR3 bases: TGTGCCAGCAGCTCGGACAGGATTTCGAACACCGGGGAGCTGTTTTTT. This translates into CASSSDRISNTGELFF.

In the case of this clone: The same CDR3 arises from other DNA sequences in this sample as well. The gene calls are TRBV5-4 and TRBJ2-2; TRBD1 aligns across 10 bases. Germline V gives CDR1 SGHNT, CDR2 YYREEE (reference sequence). With V trimmed by 7 bases and J by 4 bases, 7 bases remained unmatched. CDR3 size: 15 residues. CDR3 nucleotides: TGTGCCAGCCGAAGGGACAGGGGTGTCACCGGGGAGCTGTTTTTT. It encodes CASRRDRGVTGELFF. Together with reference TRBV5-4 and TRBJ2-2, the CDR3 gives the full variable domain: ETGVTQSPTHLIKTRGQQVTLRCSSQSGHNTVSWYQQALGQGPQFIFQYYREEENGRGNFPPRFSGLQFPNYSSELNVNALELDDSALYLCASRRDRGVTGELFFGEGSRLTVL.

This sequence joins TRBV28 and TRBJ2-5, with TRBD2 as a possible D gene (6 bases). This CDR3 spans 17 amino acids. V was trimmed by 4 bases and J by 6 bases, leaving 24 bases between them. The germline V gene encodes CDR1 MDHEN and CDR2 SYDVKM. Written as DNA, the CDR3 is TGTGCCAGCAGTTCCTTCCGAGAGGAGGGGAGGATCAAGACCCAGTACTTC. This gives the protein CASSSFREEGRIKTQYF.

The genes are TRBV5-1 and TRBJ1-1; the D is unclear. With 4 bases removed from V and 1 base from J, the gap between germline ends came to 14 bases. CDR3 length: 15 residues. Germline assignment: CDR1 SGHRS and CDR2 YFSETQ. CDR3: CASSPTVAKNTEAFF. CDR3 DNA sequence: TGCGCCAGCAGCCCGACGGTGGCAAAGAACACTGAAGCTTTCTTT.

The J gene is TRBJ2-5, the V gene TRBV29-1, with 9 bases identical to TRBD1. TRBJ2-7 explains the end of the DNA better; the J call may be wrong. This CDR3 has 16 residues. Germline V CDR1 and CDR2: SQVTM, ANQGSEA. The CDR3: CSVEDLPDRGQIEQYF. For the CDR3, the DNA is TGCAGCGTTGAAGATCTCCCGGACAGGGGCCAAATCGAGCAGTACTTC.

The genes are TRBV19 and TRBJ1-2; D uncertain. The length of the CDR3 is 11 residues. Trimming cost V 7 bases and J 8 bases, with 11 bases left between them. Germline V gene lookup returns CDR1 LNHDA and CDR2 SQIVND (reference sequence). The CDR3 sequence is CASTSTAGYTF. The CDR3 nucleotides read TGTGCCAGTACATCGACCGCCGGCTACACCTTC. The full variable domain, with the rest looked up from reference TRBV19 and TRBJ1-2, is DGGITQSPKYLFRKEGQNVTLSCEQNLNHDAMYWYRQDPGQGLRLIYYSQIVNDFQKGDIAEGYSVSREKKESFPLTVTSAQKNPTAFYLCASTSTAGYTFGSGTRLTVV.

The V gene is TRBV5-4, the J gene TRBJ2-1; D is undetermined. This CDR3 contains 16 residues. Looked up from germline, CDR1 is SGHNT and CDR2 is YYREEE (reference sequence). The germline V and J ends were trimmed by 1 base and 0 bases, with 11 bases remaining between them. The CDR3 reads CASSLRTMSSYNEQFF. CDR3 DNA: TGTGCCAGCAGCTTGAGAACGATGAGCTCCTACAATGAGCAGTTCTTC.

V and J are TRBV5-1 and TRBJ2-7, with 9 bases aligning to TRBD2. Germline assignment: CDR1 SGHRS and CDR2 YFSETQ. Trimming at V came to 0 bases and at J to 2 bases, leaving 3 bases not matched to a gene. The CDR3 contains 15 residues. Here the CDR3 DNA reads TGCGCCAGCAGCTTGGATAGCGGGAGTACCTACGAGCAGTACTTC. Its translation: CASSLDSGSTYEQYF.

The V and J genes are TRBV7-2 and TRBJ2-1, with no clear D. Trimming shortened V by 1 base and J by 12 bases, and 16 bases separated the two germline ends. The CDR3 is 14 residues long. The germline V gene has CDR1 SGHTA and CDR2 FQGNSA. CDR3 DNA sequence: TGTGCCAGCAGCTTAGATTCTGGGGATCTCGTGCAGTTCTTC. The encoded protein is CASSLDSGDLVQFF.

The CDR3 region has the DNA TGTGCCAGCAGTTTACGGGTGGGTAGCACTGAAGCTTTCTTT. Its translation is CASSLRVGSTEAFF. V is TRBV7-4 and J is TRBJ1-1; D unclear. Germline loops: CDR1 SGHVT, CDR2 SQSDAQ. The V end was cut by 6 bases, the J end by 4 bases, with 15 bases between. This CDR3 is 14 amino acids long.

V is TRBV5-1 and J is TRBJ2-1; D is unclear. V was pared by 4 bases and J by 7 bases, with 15 bases between. The V gene's germline CDR1 is SGHRS and CDR2 YFSETQ. CDR3 length: 14 amino acids. The CDR3 DNA reads TGCGCCAGCAGCCAGAGTAGGCAAGTAAATGAGCAGTTCTTC. This encodes CASSQSRQVNEQFF.